This TCR beta chain derives from a study of blood T cells in healthy people across ages. Across the whole study: Per two T cells, about one barcoded beta molecule was captured through template switching.

Using a J-beta primer mix together with a sample-barcoded 5' primer, a second PCR was run for roughly 7 to 12 cycles. Each CDR3 protein gets one entry after TCRdb re-called the 5' RACE reads with MiXCR. The data contain 1.5 million to 2 million distinct CDR3 sequences, roughly 28% of them seen just once; the ten biggest clones take up roughly 8%. This clonotype occurred many times. The sequenced material came from blood. The sequence was obtained from a woman in her thirties in good health.

The DNA for the CDR3 is TGTGCCAGCAGCCTAGAAGAGGGGCCGACCTACGAGCAGTACTTC. This codes for CASSLEEGPTYEQYF. J is TRBJ2-7 and V is TRBV5-5; perhaps D is TRBD1 or TRBD2 (5 bases each). V lost 4 bases to trimming and J lost 2 bases, with 16 bases between them. Germline-derived CDR1 and CDR2 are SGHKS and YYEKEE (reference sequence). The CDR3 length is 15 residues.